Listed below are T cell receptor beta chains from one sample, sequenced in a study of tumor and adjacent non-tumor tissue in lung cancer. Each CDR3 protein is one row after TCRdb ran MiXCR on the multiplex PCR reads. The data show 68,000 or so distinct CDR3 sequences, around 60% seen once. The specimen was lung tumor tissue. The source is a middle-aged man with non-small cell lung cancer. The CDR3 runs from the conserved cysteine through the conserved F or W. D genes are given only for firm matches. Clone size is not always given. Where it is, it says once, few, many or a class for expanded clones.

j_call clone_size v_call d_call cdr3_aa cdr3_nt
TRBJ1-4 - TRBV11-2 TRBD1 CASSQPVLGQGFNEKLFF TGTGCCAGCAGCCAACCCGTTTTGGGACAGGGATTTAATGAAAAACTGTTTTTT
TRBJ1-1 many TRBV4-1 - CASRSPGTEAFF TGCGCCAGCAGGTCCCCGGGGACTGAAGCTTTCTTT
TRBJ2-1 - TRBV10-3 TRBD1 CAIRGMTGGELNEQFF TGTGCTATCAGAGGTATGACAGGGGGGGAACTCAATGAGCAGTTCTTC
TRBJ2-7 - TRBV14 TRBD1 CVSSPKDRGLYEQYF TGTGTCAGCAGCCCTAAGGACAGGGGTCTCTACGAACAGTACTTC
TRBJ1-5 few TRBV28 TRBD1 CAGSFIDRGSNQPQHF TGTGCCGGCAGTTTCATCGACAGGGGAAGCAATCAGCCCCAGCATTTT
TRBJ2-1 many TRBV4-1 - CASSPGSGPGNEQFF TGCGCCAGCAGCCCCGGTTCAGGCCCAGGGAATGAGCAGTTCTTC
TRBJ2-7 - TRBV11-2 TRBD1 CTSSLAFPGQALVQYF TGTACCAGTAGCTTAGCCTTTCCGGGACAGGCTTTGGTGCAGTACTTC
TRBJ2-3 - TRBV11-2 - CASSLGHRIDTQFF TGTGCCAGCAGCTTAGGGCACCGCATAGATACGCAGTTTTTT
TRBJ1-6 - TRBV12-3/TRBV12-4 - CASSLPSSPPHF TGTGCCAGCAGCCTACCAAGCTCACCCCCCCACTTT
TRBJ2-4 - TRBV11-2 TRBD2 CASAAQLAASKNIHYF TGTGCTAGCGCGGCTCAGCTAGCGGCCTCCAAAAACATTCACTACTTC
TRBJ2-4 many TRBV29-1 - CSVESGAVKNIQYF TGCAGCGTTGAATCGGGGGCTGTCAAAAACATTCAGTACTTC
TRBJ2-3 - TRBV5-1 - CASSPQGGDTQYF TGCGCCAGCAGCCCTCAGGGGGGAGATACGCAGTATTTT
TRBJ2-7 many TRBV11-2 TRBD2 CASSPRTSGEQYF TGTGCCAGCAGCCCCAGGACTAGCGGTGAGCAGTACTTC
TRBJ2-3 - TRBV29-1 - CSVERSVEGEHTDTQYF TGCAGCGTTGAGAGGTCGGTGGAAGGGGAACACACAGATACGCAGTATTTT
TRBJ2-1 - TRBV11-1 - CASSPQIDEQLF TGTGCCAGCAGCCCCCAGATTGATGAGCAGTTATTC